This T cell receptor beta chain originates from a study of regulatory T cells in long-lasting Graves disease. This clonotype was seen repeatedly, ten times or more. Time point denoted: newly diagnosed GD, antithyroid drugs for less than 3 months. Following extraction of RNA from PBMCs, that RNA was used to make the TCR library. CDR1 is LGHDT and CDR2 is YNNKEL in the germline V gene (reference sequence). The CDR3 is 15 amino acids. V lost 0 bases and J 5 bases, leaving 13 bases between the germline ends. Investigators prepared the TCR beta libraries by applying iRepertoire HTBI primers and Arm-PCR of CDR3 regions. Each CDR3 protein gets one entry after TCRdb re-called the multiplex PCR reads with MiXCR. The table records 500,000 or so distinct CDR3 sequences, 15% to 20% of them present only once. This sample was shared with a second study, whose subject was T cells in Graves' hyperthyroidism and ophthalmopathy. This second report adds: Based on clinical symptoms, serum thyroxine and TRAb, thyroid ultrasound and orbital computed tomography, diagnoses were reached.

The sequenced sample was peripheral blood mononuclear cells (PBMCs), obtained at new diagnosis, from a patient treated with antithyroid drugs. V gene TRBV3-1 combines with J gene TRBJ1-2; D gene unclear. This TCR was recovered from a man aged 40-50 years with Graves disease. The CDR3 DNA follows: TGTGCCAGCAGCCAAGATCCTTCGGGGTTTTATGGCTACACCTTC. This translates into CASSQDPSGFYGYTF.